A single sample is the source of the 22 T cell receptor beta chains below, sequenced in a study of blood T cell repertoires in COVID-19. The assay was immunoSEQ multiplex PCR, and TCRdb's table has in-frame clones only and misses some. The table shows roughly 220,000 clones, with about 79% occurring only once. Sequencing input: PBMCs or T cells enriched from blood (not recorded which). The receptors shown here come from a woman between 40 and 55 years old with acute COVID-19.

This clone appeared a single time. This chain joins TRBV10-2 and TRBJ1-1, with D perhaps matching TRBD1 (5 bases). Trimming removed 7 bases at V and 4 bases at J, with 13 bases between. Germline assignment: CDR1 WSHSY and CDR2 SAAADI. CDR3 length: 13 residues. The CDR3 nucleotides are TGCGCCAGCAAAAGTAGGGGCCGCACTGAAGCTTTCTTT. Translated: CASKSRGRTEAFF.

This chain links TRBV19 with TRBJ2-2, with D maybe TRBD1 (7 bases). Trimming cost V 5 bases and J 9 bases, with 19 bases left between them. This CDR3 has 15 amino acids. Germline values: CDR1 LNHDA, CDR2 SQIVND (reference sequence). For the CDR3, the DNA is TGTGCCAGTAGTCGGCGGGACAGCGGCGTAAGGGAGCTGTTTTTT. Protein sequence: CASSRRDSGVRELFF.

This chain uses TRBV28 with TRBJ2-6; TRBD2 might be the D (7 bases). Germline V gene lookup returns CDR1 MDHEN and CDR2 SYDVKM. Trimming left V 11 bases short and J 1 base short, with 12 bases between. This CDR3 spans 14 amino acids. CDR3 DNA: TGTGCCCACAAGGGGGGGTCTGGGGCCAACGTCCTGACTTTC. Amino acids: CAHKGGSGANVLTF.

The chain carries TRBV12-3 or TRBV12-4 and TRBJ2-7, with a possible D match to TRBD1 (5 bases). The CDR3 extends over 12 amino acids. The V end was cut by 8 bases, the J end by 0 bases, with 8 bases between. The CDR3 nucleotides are TGTGCCAGCGCGACAGACTCCTACGAGCAGTACTTC. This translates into CASATDSYEQYF.

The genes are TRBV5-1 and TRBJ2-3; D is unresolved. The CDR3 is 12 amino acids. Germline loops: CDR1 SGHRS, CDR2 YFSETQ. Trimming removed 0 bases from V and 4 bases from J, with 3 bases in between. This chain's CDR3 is CASSLAADTQYF. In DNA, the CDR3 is TGCGCCAGCAGCTTGGCGGCAGATACGCAGTATTTT.

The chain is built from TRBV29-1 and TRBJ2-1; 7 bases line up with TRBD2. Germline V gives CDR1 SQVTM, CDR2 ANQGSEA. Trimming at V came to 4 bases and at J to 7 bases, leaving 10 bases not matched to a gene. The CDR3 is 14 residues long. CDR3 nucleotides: TGCAGCGTTGCAAAGAGACTAGCTGGGAATGAGCAGTTCTTC. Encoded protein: CSVAKRLAGNEQFF.

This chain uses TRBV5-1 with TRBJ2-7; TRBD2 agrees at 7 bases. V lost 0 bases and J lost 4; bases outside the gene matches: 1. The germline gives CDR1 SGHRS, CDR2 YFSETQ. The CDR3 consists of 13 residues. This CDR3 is CASSLDGGYEQYF. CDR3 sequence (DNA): TGCGCCAGCAGCTTGGACGGGGGGTACGAGCAGTACTTC.

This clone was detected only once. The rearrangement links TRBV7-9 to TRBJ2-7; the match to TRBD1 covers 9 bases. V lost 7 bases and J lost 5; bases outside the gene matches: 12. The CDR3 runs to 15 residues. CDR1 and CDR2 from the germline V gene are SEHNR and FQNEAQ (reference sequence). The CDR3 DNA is TGTGCCAGCAACGACGGGACAGGGCGCCTAGACGAGCAGTACTTC. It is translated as CASNDGTGRLDEQYF.

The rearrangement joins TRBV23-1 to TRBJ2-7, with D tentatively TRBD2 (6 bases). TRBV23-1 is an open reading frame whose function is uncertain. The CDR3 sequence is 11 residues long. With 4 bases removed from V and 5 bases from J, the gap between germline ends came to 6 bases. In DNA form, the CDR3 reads TGCGCCAGCAGTCCGGGGGACGAGCAGTACTTC. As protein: CASSPGDEQYF.

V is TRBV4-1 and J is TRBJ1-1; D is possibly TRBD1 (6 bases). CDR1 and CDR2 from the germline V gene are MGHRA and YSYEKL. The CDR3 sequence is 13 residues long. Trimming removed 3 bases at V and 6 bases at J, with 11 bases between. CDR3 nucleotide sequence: TGCGCCAGCAGCCAGGGGGGGGGCCCTGAAGCTTTCTTT. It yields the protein CASSQGGGPEAFF.

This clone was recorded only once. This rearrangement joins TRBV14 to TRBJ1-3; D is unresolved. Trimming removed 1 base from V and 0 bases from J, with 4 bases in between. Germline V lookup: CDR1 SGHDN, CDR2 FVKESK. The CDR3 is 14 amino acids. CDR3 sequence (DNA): TGTGCCAGCAGCCAAGTTCTCTCTGGAAACACCATATATTTT. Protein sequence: CASSQVLSGNTIYF.

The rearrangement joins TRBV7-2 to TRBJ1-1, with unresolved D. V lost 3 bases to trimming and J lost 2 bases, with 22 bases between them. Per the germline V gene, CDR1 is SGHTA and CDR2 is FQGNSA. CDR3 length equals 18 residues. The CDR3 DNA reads TGTGCCAGCAGCTTTGAATTAGGCGTCCCAGGCCGTAACACTGAAGCTTTCTTT. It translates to CASSFELGVPGRNTEAFF.

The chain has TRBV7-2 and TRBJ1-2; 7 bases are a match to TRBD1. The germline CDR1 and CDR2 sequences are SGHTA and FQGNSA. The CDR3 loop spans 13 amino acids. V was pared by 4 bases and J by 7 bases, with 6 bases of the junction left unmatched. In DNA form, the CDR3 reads TGTGCCAGCAGCTCCCAGGGGGTGGGTGGCTACACCTTC. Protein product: CASSSQGVGGYTF.

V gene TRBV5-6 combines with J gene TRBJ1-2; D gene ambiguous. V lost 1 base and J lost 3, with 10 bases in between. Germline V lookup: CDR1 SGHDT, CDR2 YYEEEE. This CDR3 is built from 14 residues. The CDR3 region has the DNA TGTGCCAGCAGCTTGAACAGAGATTACTATGGCTACACCTTC. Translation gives CASSLNRDYYGYTF. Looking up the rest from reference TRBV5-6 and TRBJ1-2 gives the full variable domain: DAGVTQSPTHLIKTRGQQVTLRCSPKSGHDTVSWYQQALGQGPQFIFQYYEEEERQRGNFPDRFSGHQFPNYSSELNVNALLLGDSALYLCASSLNRDYYGYTFGSGTRLTVV.

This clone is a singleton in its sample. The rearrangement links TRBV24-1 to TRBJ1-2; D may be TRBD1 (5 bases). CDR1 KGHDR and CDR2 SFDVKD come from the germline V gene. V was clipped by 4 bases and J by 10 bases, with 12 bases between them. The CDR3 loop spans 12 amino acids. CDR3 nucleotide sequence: TGTGCCACCAGTGACCGAGACAGATACTACACCTTC. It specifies CATSDRDRYYTF.

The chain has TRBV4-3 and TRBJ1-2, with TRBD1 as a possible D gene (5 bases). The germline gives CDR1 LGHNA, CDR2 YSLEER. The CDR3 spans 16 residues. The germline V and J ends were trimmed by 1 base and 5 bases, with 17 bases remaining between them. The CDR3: CASSQAVSPGLYGYTF. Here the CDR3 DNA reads TGCGCCAGCAGCCAAGCGGTATCTCCAGGGCTTTATGGCTACACCTTC.

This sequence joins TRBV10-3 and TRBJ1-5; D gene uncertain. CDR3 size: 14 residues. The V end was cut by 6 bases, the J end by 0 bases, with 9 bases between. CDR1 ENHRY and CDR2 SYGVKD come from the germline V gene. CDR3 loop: CAIRSGVSNQPQHF. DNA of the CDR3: TGTGCCATCAGGTCCGGGGTTAGCAATCAGCCCCAGCATTTT.

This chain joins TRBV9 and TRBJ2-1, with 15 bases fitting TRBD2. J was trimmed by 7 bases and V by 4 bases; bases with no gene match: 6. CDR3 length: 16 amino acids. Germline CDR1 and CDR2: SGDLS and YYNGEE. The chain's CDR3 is CASSPGGTSGRNEQFF. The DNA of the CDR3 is TGTGCCAGCAGCCCTGGGGGGACTAGCGGGAGGAATGAGCAGTTCTTC.

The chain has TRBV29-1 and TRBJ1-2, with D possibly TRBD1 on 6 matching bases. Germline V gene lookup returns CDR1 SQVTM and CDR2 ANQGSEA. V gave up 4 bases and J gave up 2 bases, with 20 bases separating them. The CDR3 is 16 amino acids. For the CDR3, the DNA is TGCAGCGTTGTACCCATTTTTCGGGACAAGAACTATGGCTACACCTTC. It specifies CSVVPIFRDKNYGYTF.

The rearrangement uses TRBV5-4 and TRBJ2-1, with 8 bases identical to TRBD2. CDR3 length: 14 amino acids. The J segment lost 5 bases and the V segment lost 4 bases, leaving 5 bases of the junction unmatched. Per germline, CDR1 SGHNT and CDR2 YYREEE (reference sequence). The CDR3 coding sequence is TGTGCCAGCAGCACAGGACTAGCCAACAATGAGCAGTTCTTC. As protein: CASSTGLANNEQFF.

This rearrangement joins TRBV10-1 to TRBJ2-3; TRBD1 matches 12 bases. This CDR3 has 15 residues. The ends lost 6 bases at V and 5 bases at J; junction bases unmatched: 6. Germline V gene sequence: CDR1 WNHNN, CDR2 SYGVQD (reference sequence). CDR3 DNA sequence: TGCGCCAGCAGGAAGGGACAGGGGGCGGAAGATACGCAGTATTTT. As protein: CASRKGQGAEDTQYF.

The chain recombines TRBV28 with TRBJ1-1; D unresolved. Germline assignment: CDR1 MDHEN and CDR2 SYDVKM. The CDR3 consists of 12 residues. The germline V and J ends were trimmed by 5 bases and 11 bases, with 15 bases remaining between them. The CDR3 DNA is TGTGCCAGCAGTCTAAAAGCCCGTTTGGCTTTCTTT. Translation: CASSLKARLAFF.